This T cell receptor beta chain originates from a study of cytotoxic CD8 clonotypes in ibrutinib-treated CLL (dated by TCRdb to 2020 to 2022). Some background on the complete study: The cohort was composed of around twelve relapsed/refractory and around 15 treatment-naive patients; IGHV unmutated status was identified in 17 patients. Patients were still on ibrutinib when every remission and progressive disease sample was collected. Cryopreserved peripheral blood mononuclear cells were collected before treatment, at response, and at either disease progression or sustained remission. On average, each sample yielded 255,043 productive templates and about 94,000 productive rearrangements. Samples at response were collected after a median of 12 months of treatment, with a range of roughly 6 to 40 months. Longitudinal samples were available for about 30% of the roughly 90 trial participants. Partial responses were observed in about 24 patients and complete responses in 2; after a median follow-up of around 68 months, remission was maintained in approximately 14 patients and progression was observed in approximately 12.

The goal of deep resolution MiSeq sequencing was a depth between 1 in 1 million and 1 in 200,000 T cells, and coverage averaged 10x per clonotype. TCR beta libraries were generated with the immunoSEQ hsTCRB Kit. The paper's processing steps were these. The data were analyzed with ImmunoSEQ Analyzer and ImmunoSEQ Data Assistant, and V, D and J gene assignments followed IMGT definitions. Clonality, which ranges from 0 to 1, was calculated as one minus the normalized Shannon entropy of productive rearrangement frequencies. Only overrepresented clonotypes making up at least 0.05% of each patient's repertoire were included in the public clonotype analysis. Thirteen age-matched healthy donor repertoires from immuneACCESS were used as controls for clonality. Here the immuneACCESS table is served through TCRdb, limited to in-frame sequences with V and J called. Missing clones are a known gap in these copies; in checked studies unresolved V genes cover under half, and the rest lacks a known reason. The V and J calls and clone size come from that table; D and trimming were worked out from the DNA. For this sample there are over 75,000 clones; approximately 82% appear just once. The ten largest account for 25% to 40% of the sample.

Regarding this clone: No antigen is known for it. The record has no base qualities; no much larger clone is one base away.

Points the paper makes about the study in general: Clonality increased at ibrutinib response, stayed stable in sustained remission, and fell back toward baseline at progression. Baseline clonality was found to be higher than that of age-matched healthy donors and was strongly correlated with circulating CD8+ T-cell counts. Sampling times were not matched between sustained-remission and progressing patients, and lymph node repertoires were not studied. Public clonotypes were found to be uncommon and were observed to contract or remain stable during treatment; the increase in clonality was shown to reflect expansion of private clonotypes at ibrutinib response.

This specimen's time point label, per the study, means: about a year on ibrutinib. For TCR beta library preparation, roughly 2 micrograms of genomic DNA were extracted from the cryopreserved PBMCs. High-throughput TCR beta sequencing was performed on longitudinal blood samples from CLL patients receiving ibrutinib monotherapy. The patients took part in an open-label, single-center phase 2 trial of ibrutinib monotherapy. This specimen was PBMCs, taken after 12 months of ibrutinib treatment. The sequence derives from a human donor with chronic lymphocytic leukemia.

Here is the DNA: TGTGCCAGCAGTCATCGGACAGGGACAGATACGCAGTATTTT. Its translation is CASSHRTGTDTQYF. The chain employs TRBV6-6 and TRBJ2-3; 8 middle bases align to TRBD1. CDR1 MNHNY and CDR2 SVGAGI were looked up in the germline V gene (reference sequence). Trimming takes 5 bases off V and 3 bases off J; junction bases not matched to a gene: 4. The CDR3, cysteine through phenylalanine, is 14 amino acids long. Only the CDR3 part of the read is kept: 42 bases, read in frame from the first base.